This is a list of T cell receptor beta chains from one sample in a study of T cells in Graves' hyperthyroidism and ophthalmopathy. MiXCR, run by TCRdb on the multiplex PCR reads, gives a single entry per CDR3 protein. The sample yields about 600,000 distinct CDR3 sequences, about 14% seen once. The sequencing input was blood. The origin of the receptors is a woman in her fifties or sixties with Graves' ophthalmopathy. CDR3s include the opening cysteine and the closing phenylalanine or tryptophan. A D gene is named only where the DNA matches it firmly. Clone sizes are given selectively: once, few, many, or a class where the clone is expanded.

D,J,V,size,CDR3,DNA
TRBD1,TRBJ2-1,TRBV9,NA,CASNSQGVEQFF,TGCGCCAGTAACTCACAGGGGGTTGAGCAGTTCTTC
TRBD1,TRBJ2-5,TRBV20-1,many,CSARETGNEETQYF,TGCAGTGCTAGAGAGACAGGGAACGAAGAGACCCAGTACTTC
TRBD2,TRBJ2-3,TRBV11-2,NA,CASSPRLAGGISDTQYF,TGTGCCAGCAGCCCCCGACTAGCGGGAGGTATCTCAGATACGCAGTATTTT
TRBD2,TRBJ2-2,TRBV7-2,few,CASSFGTSGLYSTGELFF,TGTGCCAGCAGCTTTGGGACTAGCGGGCTTTATTCCACCGGGGAGCTGTTTTTT
TRBD2,TRBJ2-1,TRBV30,many,CAWTPGLAGVVVENEQFF,TGTGCCTGGACCCCGGGACTAGCGGGAGTGGTAGTTGAAAATGAGCAGTTCTTC
NA,TRBJ1-1,TRBV6-5,few,CASSYSIGEGNTEAFF,TGTGCCAGCAGTTACTCGATCGGGGAAGGGAACACTGAAGCTTTCTTT
NA,TRBJ2-1,TRBV24-1,NA,CATSAEGSYNEQFF,TGTGCCACCAGTGCTGAGGGCTCCTACAATGAGCAGTTCTTC
NA,TRBJ2-1,TRBV7-2,many,CASSLAFQVNNEQFF,TGTGCCAGCAGCTTAGCCTTCCAGGTCAACAATGAGCAGTTCTTC
NA,TRBJ2-1,TRBV3-1,NA,CASSQKPDEQFF,TGTGCCAGCAGCCAAAAGCCAGATGAGCAGTTCTTC
TRBD2,TRBJ2-2,TRBV9,few,CASSVRREGTGELFF,TGTGCCAGCAGCGTAAGGCGGGAGGGTACCGGGGAGCTGTTTTTT
NA,TRBJ1-2,TRBV12-3/TRBV12-4,few,CAGSLPPHGYTF,TGTGCCGGCAGTTTACCGCCTCATGGCTACACCTTC
NA,TRBJ2-5,TRBV6-5,NA,CASSYIRGWGETQYF,TGTGCCAGCAGTTACATAAGGGGTTGGGGAGAGACCCAGTACTTC
NA,TRBJ2-1,TRBV6-2/TRBV6-3,many,CASSYFRENEQFF,TGTGCCAGCAGTTACTTCCGGGAAAATGAGCAGTTCTTC
NA,TRBJ2-2,TRBV3-1,many,CASSQYGQANTGELFF,TGTGCCAGCAGCCAATACGGGCAGGCAAACACCGGGGAGCTGTTTTTT
NA,TRBJ1-1,TRBV11-3,many,CASSTLSTGRSEAFF,TGTGCCAGCAGCACACTTTCTACAGGACGGTCGGAAGCTTTCTTT
NA,TRBJ2-1,TRBV5-1,many,CASSPRDSPSIDEQFF,TGCGCCAGCAGCCCTCGGGACTCCCCTTCGATAGATGAGCAGTTCTTC
TRBD1,TRBJ1-2,TRBV6-1,NA,CASSPRKGDRGYYGYTF,TGTGCCAGCAGTCCCCGGAAAGGCGACAGGGGCTACTATGGCTACACCTTC
TRBD1,TRBJ2-7,TRBV5-1,NA,CASSKDREYEQYF,TGCGCCAGCAGCAAGGACAGGGAATACGAGCAGTACTTC
TRBD1,TRBJ1-6,TRBV9,NA,CASSAKTGSNSPLHF,TGTGCCAGCAGCGCAAAGACAGGGAGTAATTCACCCCTCCACTTT
NA,TRBJ2-5,TRBV28,many,CASSFTREGVSGETQYF,TGTGCCAGCAGTTTCACCAGAGAGGGGGTCTCAGGGGAGACCCAGTACTTC
NA,TRBJ1-2,TRBV3-1,NA,CASSQDHPRPPTGGYGYTF,TGTGCCAGCAGCCAAGATCACCCCAGGCCCCCTACGGGAGGCTATGGCTACACCTTC
NA,TRBJ1-1,TRBV4-3,many,CASSQGFSRAPEAFF,TGCGCCAGCAGCCAAGGTTTCTCCAGGGCCCCTGAAGCTTTCTTT
NA,TRBJ1-1,TRBV27,many,CASSTPFREGLNGAFF,TGTGCCAGCAGTACCCCATTCAGAGAGGGTCTGAACGGAGCTTTCTTT
TRBD2,TRBJ2-2,TRBV25-1,few,CASSDSWGTSGITGELFF,TGTGCCAGCAGTGATTCATGGGGGACTAGCGGGATCACCGGGGAGCTGTTTTTT
TRBD2,TRBJ2-7,TRBV25-1,NA,CASSELPGGGGYEQYF,TGTGCCAGCAGTGAACTCCCTGGGGGGGGAGGATACGAGCAGTACTTC
NA,TRBJ2-1,TRBV11-3,many,CASSLSGWGNEQFF,TGTGCCAGCAGCCTCTCCGGATGGGGGAATGAGCAGTTCTTC
TRBD1,TRBJ2-5,TRBV24-1,many,CATSPFGQGQETQYF,TGTGCCACCAGTCCATTCGGACAGGGGCAAGAGACCCAGTACTTC
NA,TRBJ2-1,TRBV27,many,CASSLSWGSIEYEQFF,TGTGCCAGCAGTTTATCATGGGGTAGTATCGAGTATGAGCAGTTCTTC
NA,TRBJ1-2,TRBV15,few,CATSRPRDPNEYGYTF,TGTGCCACCAGCAGACCCCGGGATCCTAATGAGTATGGCTACACCTTC
TRBD2,TRBJ2-7,TRBV7-2,many,CASSSKREFPYEQYF,TGTGCCAGCAGCTCAAAGCGGGAGTTCCCCTACGAGCAGTACTTC
NA,TRBJ1-1,TRBV6-2/TRBV6-3,many,CASSYFQGTMNTEAFF,TGTGCCAGCAGTTACTTTCAGGGAACAATGAACACTGAAGCTTTCTTT
TRBD1,TRBJ2-4,TRBV19,NA,CASSIKGQATGNIQYF,TGTGCCAGTAGTATAAAGGGACAGGCTACCGGGAACATTCAGTACTTC
NA,TRBJ1-1,TRBV6-1,many,CASSPNRYLNTEAFF,TGTGCCAGCAGCCCAAACCGGTACCTGAACACTGAAGCTTTCTTT
NA,TRBJ1-4,TRBV20-1,many,CSAEGRGNEKLFF,TGCAGTGCTGAAGGACGGGGGAATGAAAAACTGTTTTTT
TRBD1,TRBJ1-5,TRBV7-2,NA,CASSLKEDREALSNQPQHF,TGTGCCAGCAGCCTAAAGGAGGACAGGGAGGCCCTTAGCAATCAGCCCCAGCATTTT
NA,TRBJ1-6,TRBV20-1,NA,CSAPDRKNNSPLHF,TGCAGTGCTCCGGACAGAAAGAATAATTCACCCCTCCACTTT
TRBD2,TRBJ2-1,TRBV12-5,many,CASGLGGGRGDNEQFF,TGTGCTAGTGGTTTGGGCGGCGGGAGAGGCGACAATGAGCAGTTCTTC
TRBD1,TRBJ2-2,TRBV10-3,few,CAISEPTGGNTGELFF,TGTGCCATCAGTGAGCCTACAGGGGGAAACACCGGGGAGCTGTTTTTT
TRBD2,TRBJ2-5,TRBV11-2,NA,CASSRGLAETQYF,TGTGCCAGCAGCCGCGGACTAGCAGAGACCCAGTACTTC
NA,TRBJ2-2,TRBV14,many,CASSQDLVASTGGLFF,TGTGCCAGCAGCCAAGATCTGGTAGCAAGCACCGGGGGGCTGTTTTTT
NA,TRBJ1-3,TRBV7-6,few,CASSPPTENTIYF,TGTGCCAGCAGCCCCCCCACTGAAAACACCATATATTTT
TRBD1,TRBJ2-7,TRBV7-9,many,CASRSLGQSYEQYF,TGTGCCAGCAGAAGCCTGGGACAGTCCTACGAGCAGTACTTC
NA,TRBJ2-3,TRBV11-2,many,CASSLAPGRAAGTDTQYF,TGTGCCAGCAGCTTAGCTCCAGGCAGAGCCGCCGGCACAGATACGCAGTATTTT
NA,TRBJ2-2,TRBV20-1,many,CSASIANTGELFF,TGCAGTGCTAGTATCGCGAACACCGGGGAGCTGTTTTTT
TRBD1,TRBJ1-4,TRBV7-2,many,CASSSGQTGGREKLFF,TGTGCCAGCAGCTCGGGGCAGACAGGGGGCAGAGAAAAACTGTTTTTT
TRBD2,TRBJ2-3,TRBV28,many,CASSPTTSGRTDTQYF,TGTGCCAGCAGTCCCACGACTAGCGGGAGGACAGATACGCAGTATTTT
NA,TRBJ1-3,TRBV7-2,NA,CASSSGHNSGNTIYF,TGTGCCAGCAGCTCTGGACACAACTCTGGAAACACCATATATTTT
NA,TRBJ2-5,TRBV7-2,many,CASSPNPTRETQYF,TGTGCCAGCAGCCCGAATCCGACTAGGGAGACCCAGTACTTC
NA,TRBJ2-1,TRBV6-2/TRBV6-3,many,CASSFVRDIDNEQFF,TGTGCCAGCAGTTTTGTTCGGGACATTGACAATGAGCAGTTCTTC
TRBD2,TRBJ2-5,TRBV20-1,many,CSADVAGGTIRETQYF,TGCAGTGCCGACGTAGCGGGAGGGACCATCCGAGAGACCCAGTACTTC